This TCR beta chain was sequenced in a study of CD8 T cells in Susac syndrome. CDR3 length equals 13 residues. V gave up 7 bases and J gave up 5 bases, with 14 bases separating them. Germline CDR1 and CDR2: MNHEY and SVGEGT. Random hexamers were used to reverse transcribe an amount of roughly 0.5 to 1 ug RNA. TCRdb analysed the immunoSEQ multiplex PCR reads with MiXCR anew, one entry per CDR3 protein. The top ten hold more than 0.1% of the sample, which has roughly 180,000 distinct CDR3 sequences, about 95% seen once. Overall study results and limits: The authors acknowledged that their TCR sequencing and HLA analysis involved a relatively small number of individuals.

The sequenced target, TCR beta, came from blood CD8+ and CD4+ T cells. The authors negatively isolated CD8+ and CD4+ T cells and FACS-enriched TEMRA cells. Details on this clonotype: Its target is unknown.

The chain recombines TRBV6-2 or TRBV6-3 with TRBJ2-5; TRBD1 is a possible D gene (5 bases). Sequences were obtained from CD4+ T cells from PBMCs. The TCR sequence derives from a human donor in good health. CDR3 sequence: CASTYDQGETQYF. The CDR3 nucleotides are TGTGCCAGCACCTACGACCAGGGTGAGACCCAGTACTTC.